This T cell receptor beta chain was recovered during a study of cytomegalovirus exposure and HLA in healthy donors listed by TCRdb under 2017. The study in broad terms: According to a later analysis, one platform produced both the 120 validation repertoires and the 550 to 800 repertoires of the first cohort. The aim of the study was to test whether cataloging public T cell receptors could identify signatures of past pathogen exposure. A separate validation cohort of 90 to 150 different subjects was used in addition to the approximately 670-subject first cohort. To predict cytomegalovirus infection status, the study brought together high-throughput TCR immunosequencing, statistical association of individual TCRs with disease status, and machine learning. The full study reports these points: A later analysis lacked HLA typing for the validation cohort, so it scored co-occurrence in that cohort across all 110 or so repertoires. A later analysis found that TCRs clustered in the first cohort also tended to co-occur in the 120 validation repertoires, with roughly 95% of cluster scores above 0. In vitro tests confirmed that three of the cytomegalovirus-associated TCR beta chains recognize cytomegalovirus antigens. Across donors, most TCR sequences were observed very rarely, whereas some public TCRs were present in many individuals. In the study, 150 to 200 TCR beta chains were listed as associated with cytomegalovirus. The classifier was reported to diagnose cytomegalovirus status with high specificity and sensitivity in both the original cohort and the validation cohort. It was suggested by the authors that the approach could potentially be generalized to other disease states and immunological phenotypes.

The receptor library was made with the immunoSEQ multiplex PCR assay. The original methods were these. A statistical classification framework was built for diagnosing cytomegalovirus status from the catalog of TCR beta chain sequences. TCRdb limited this immuneACCESS table to in-frame rearrangements with V and J called. A share of clones is missing; checked studies link under half to unresolved V genes, and the rest is unexplained. V and J calls and clone size are as listed in that table; D and trimming were resolved from the DNA. This sample gives over 150,000 clones in total; about nine tenths of them show up just once. 4% to 5% of the sample is in the top ten clones. A distance of 18 bases separates the germline ends of V and J, which lose 6 bases and 5 bases respectively. The CDR3, cysteine through phenylalanine, is 15 amino acids long. Solely the CDR3 DNA is kept, with 45 bases framed from the first base. CDR1 and CDR2 were assigned from the germline V gene as SGHRS and YFSETQ.

Donors formed part of the validation cohort, which comprised 120 subjects and was distinct from the first cohort of several hundred subjects. This clone appeared a single time. It has no known antigen specificity. No qualities accompany the bases; no much larger clone lies one base away. This receptor was obtained from a young man in good health and CMV-seropositive. Here the chain combines TRBV5-1 and TRBJ2-1; the D gene is perhaps TRBD1, on 5 matching bases. Material: PBMCs. The nucleotide sequence reads as follows: TGCGCCAGCAACCTTGGGGCTGGGCTTAACAATGAGCAGTTCTTC. The resulting protein is CASNLGAGLNNEQFF.